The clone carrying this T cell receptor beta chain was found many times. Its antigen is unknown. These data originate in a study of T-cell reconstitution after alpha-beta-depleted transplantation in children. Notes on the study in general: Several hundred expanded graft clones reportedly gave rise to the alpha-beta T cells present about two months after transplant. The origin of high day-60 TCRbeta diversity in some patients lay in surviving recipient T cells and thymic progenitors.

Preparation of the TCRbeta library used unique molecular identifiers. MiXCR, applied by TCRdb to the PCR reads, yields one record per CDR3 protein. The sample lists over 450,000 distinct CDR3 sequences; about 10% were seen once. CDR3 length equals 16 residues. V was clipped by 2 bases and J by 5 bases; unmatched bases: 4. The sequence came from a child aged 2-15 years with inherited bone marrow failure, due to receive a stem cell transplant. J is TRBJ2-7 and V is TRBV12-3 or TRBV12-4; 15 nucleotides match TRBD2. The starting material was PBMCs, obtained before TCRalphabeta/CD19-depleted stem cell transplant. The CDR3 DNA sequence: TGTGCCAGCAGTTTAAGGACTAGCGGGAGGGTCCACGAGCAGTACTTC. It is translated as CASSLRTSGRVHEQYF.